Listed below are T cell receptor beta chains from one sample, sequenced in a study of shared clonotypes between healthy human individuals. Here immunoSEQ multiplex PCR was the method, and the copy in TCRdb shows in-frame clones only, minus some. This table has about 1.5 million clones, 95% to 99% appearing once. Sequencing used naive CD4+ T cells sorted from blood. These receptors all stem from a man aged 25-45 years in good health. CDR3s include the opening cysteine and the closing phenylalanine or tryptophan. D genes are given only for firm matches.

V: TRBV23-1
J: TRBJ2-7
D: TRBD1
DNA: TGCGCCAGCAGTCGCCCGACAGGGTGGGCCTACGAGCAGTACTTC
CDR3: CASSRPTGWAYEQYF

V: TRBV5-1
J: TRBJ2-3
D: NA
DNA: TGCGCCAGCAGCTTCTCCCCCTCGGGGCTAAGCACAGATACGCAGTATTTT
CDR3: CASSFSPSGLSTDTQYF

V: TRBV5-1
J: TRBJ2-7
D: NA
DNA: TGCGCCAGCAGGTTCAGCCCTCAGAGCTCCTACGAGCAGTACTTC
CDR3: CASRFSPQSSYEQYF

V: TRBV28
J: TRBJ2-3
D: TRBD2
DNA: TGTGCCAGCAGTCCCGGACTAGCGGGACCCTCCGATACGCAGTATTTT
CDR3: CASSPGLAGPSDTQYF

V: TRBV28
J: TRBJ1-2
D: NA
DNA: TGTGCCAGCAGTTTTCCGCCTAACTATGGCTACACCTTC
CDR3: CASSFPPNYGYTF

V: TRBV6-1
J: TRBJ1-2
D: NA
DNA: TGTGCCAGCAGTGAGCCCTATGGCTACACCTTC
CDR3: CASSEPYGYTF

V: TRBV6-5
J: TRBJ2-5
D: TRBD2
DNA: TGTGCCAGCAGTTACAGCGGGAGGGAGACCCAGTACTTC
CDR3: CASSYSGRETQYF

V: TRBV11-1
J: TRBJ2-5
D: NA
DNA: TGTGCCAGCAGCGCGACCGCGGGGCAACAAGAGACCCAGTACTTC
CDR3: CASSATAGQQETQYF

V: TRBV5-4
J: TRBJ2-1
D: NA
DNA: TGTGCCAGCAGCTTGGATAGGATGCTCAATGAGCAGTTCTTC
CDR3: CASSLDRMLNEQFF

V: TRBV2
J: TRBJ2-2
D: NA
DNA: TGTGCCAGGTCCCGGGGGACCGGGGAGCTGTTTTTT
CDR3: CARSRGTGELFF

V: TRBV2
J: TRBJ2-3
D: TRBD2
DNA: TGTGCCAGCATCGCATCTCCTAGCGGGAGGACAGATACGCAGTATTTT
CDR3: CASIASPSGRTDTQYF

V: TRBV4-1
J: TRBJ2-1
D: TRBD1
DNA: TGCGCCAGCAGCCAAGTGGGACAGGGCAGAAGAAATGAGCAGTTCTTC
CDR3: CASSQVGQGRRNEQFF

V: TRBV28
J: TRBJ2-1
D: TRBD1
DNA: TGTGCCAGCAGACCTAATGACAGGGTGCGGCGGAATGAGCAGTTCTTC
CDR3: CASRPNDRVRRNEQFF

V: TRBV10-3
J: TRBJ2-1
D: TRBD1
DNA: TGTGCCATCCGAGACAGGGACCCTCACAATGAGCAGTTCTTC
CDR3: CAIRDRDPHNEQFF

V: TRBV15
J: TRBJ2-1
D: NA
DNA: TGTGCCACCAGCAGAGACTGGGTCTATGAGCAGTTCTTC
CDR3: CATSRDWVYEQFF

V: TRBV5-4
J: TRBJ2-3
D: TRBD2
DNA: TGTGCCAGCAGCGCAGCGACTAGCGGGAGAGGCGCAGATACGCAGTATTTT
CDR3: CASSAATSGRGADTQYF

V: TRBV23-1
J: TRBJ2-5
D: NA
DNA: TGCGCCAGCACCCAACAGGTGGAAGAGACCCAGTACTTC
CDR3: CASTQQVEETQYF

V: TRBV6-5
J: TRBJ1-1
D: NA
DNA: TGTGCCAGCAGTTACTCCCAGATTTACAACACTGAAGCTTTCTTT
CDR3: CASSYSQIYNTEAFF